This T cell receptor beta chain originates from a study of T cells in Graves' hyperthyroidism and ophthalmopathy. The overall study: Peripheral blood was obtained at initial diagnosis, preceding any treatment. Overall study results and limits: Progression to ophthalmopathy was predicted a median of approximately 6.4 months early.

Those with hyperthyroidism were 18 to 65 years old, newly diagnosed, and ill for under 2 months. PBMCs came from less than 11 ml fresh peripheral blood. RNA transcripts served as the template for amplifying TCR beta CDR3 regions. The study used the HTBI primer set for a first-round RT-PCR of the TCR CDR3. TCRdb analysed the multiplex PCR reads with MiXCR anew, one entry per CDR3 protein. The sample holds about 680,000 distinct CDR3 sequences, approximately 36% seen once. CDR1 and CDR2 (germline): LNHDA, SQIVND (reference sequence). The CDR3 is 13 residues long. About this clonotype: No antigen is known for it.

The clonotype comes from a woman aged 40 to 55 with Graves' hyperthyroidism. V usage is TRBV19 and J usage is TRBJ2-7; the D call may be TRBD1 or TRBD2 (5 bases each). Near its end, the DNA agrees better with TRBJ2-1, so the J call may be wrong. Sequenced material: blood. The DNA for the CDR3 is TGTGCCAGTAGTATAGTCGGGGCCAATGAGCAGTTCTTC. Protein sequence: CASSIVGANEQFF.